Shown below are 8 T cell receptor beta chains from a single sample sequenced in a study of beta chain bispecific antibodies for T cell cancers. Study results and caveats: Most targeted TRBV signal came from the leukemia cell line cells, not normal T cells.

The antigens for these receptors are not known. Blood mononuclear cells were expanded for around three days using either OKT3 anti-CD3 antibody or CD3/CD28 beads. TCRdb analysed the 5' RACE reads with MiXCR anew, one entry per CDR3 protein. The table lists roughly 15,000 distinct CDR3 sequences, approximately 2% of them singletons. Sequencing was performed on healthy donor T cells cultured with leukemia cells. These receptors came from a human donor in good health. Some clones in this sample may be carry-over from other donors' samples.

This clonotype was observed at least ten times. The rearrangement links TRBV7-2 to TRBJ1-1; D remains ambiguous. Trimming shortened V by 4 bases and J by 6 bases, and 18 bases separated the two germline ends. The CDR3 extends over 15 amino acids. CDR1 and CDR2 (germline): SGHTA, FQGNSA. CDR3 in DNA: TGTGCCAGCAGCTCCCGCGTCCTCTTAGGCGCTGAAGCTTTCTTT. Encoded protein: CASSSRVLLGAEAFF.

This clonotype has a count of ten or more. The CDR3 nucleotides are TGCAGTGCTTCCGGACAGGAAATATCCTACGAGCAGTACTTC. Amino acid sequence: CSASGQEISYEQYF. The chain combines TRBV20-1 with TRBJ2-7; the match to TRBD1 covers 7 bases. From germline, CDR1 is DFQATT and CDR2 SNEGSKA (reference sequence). The CDR3 sequence is 14 residues long. V shed 5 bases, J shed 1 base, and the junction held 8 bases outside the gene matches.

This clonotype was observed many times. The V and J genes are TRBV27 and TRBJ1-5, with D hard to call. The CDR3 consists of 12 residues. The V gene lost 6 bases and the J gene lost 7 bases, with 10 bases spanning the gap. CDR1 MNHEY and CDR2 SMNVEV come from the germline V gene (reference sequence). The CDR3 region has the DNA TGTGCCAGCAGCCTGGCCGGGCAGCCCCAGCATTTT. This translates into CASSLAGQPQHF.

In its sample, this clonotype was seen many times. The V gene is TRBV7-9, the J gene TRBJ1-3; TRBD1 is a possible D gene (6 bases). This CDR3 has 16 amino acids. Germline V CDR1 and CDR2: SEHNR, FQNEAQ (reference sequence). V was cut by 5 bases and J by 4 bases, with 18 bases left in between. The CDR3 nucleotides are TGTGCCAGCAGCCCCCGACAGGCCGCCACGGGAAACACCATATATTTT. It is translated as CASSPRQAATGNTIYF.

Many counts were recorded for this clonotype. CDR3 bases: TGTGCCAGCTCACCCAGGTCTAGCACAGATACGCAGTATTTT. It is translated as CASSPRSSTDTQYF. The genes are TRBV18 and TRBJ2-3; D not resolved. V gave up 3 bases and J gave up 0 bases, with 7 bases separating them. In germline, CDR1 is KGHSH, CDR2 LQKENI. The CDR3 length is 14 residues.

The sample holds many counts of this clonotype. This chain connects TRBV5-1 to TRBJ2-2; 11 nucleotides line up with TRBD1. Unmatched junction bases numbered 5, after V lost 7 bases and J lost 6 bases. This CDR3 has 14 amino acids. Per germline, CDR1 SGHRS and CDR2 YFSETQ. For the CDR3, the DNA is TGCGCCAGCTCAGGGACAGGGGGATCCGGGGAGCTGTTTTTT. As protein: CASSGTGGSGELFF.

This clonotype was observed once. The V call is TRBV5-1, the J call TRBJ2-5; D may be TRBD1 or TRBD2 (5 bases each). This CDR3 contains 14 residues. The ends were cut back, 0 bases at V and 2 bases at J, with 8 bases in the middle. Looked up from germline, CDR1 is SGHRS and CDR2 is YFSETQ. The CDR3 spells CASSLVGEQETQYF. The CDR3, as DNA: TGCGCCAGCAGCTTGGTGGGGGAACAAGAGACCCAGTACTTC.

This chain connects TRBV6-6 to TRBJ1-2; 7 bases fit TRBD1. Germline V CDR1 and CDR2: MNHNY, SVGAGI (reference sequence). The CDR3 extends over 15 amino acids. J was trimmed by 6 bases and V by 5 bases; bases with no gene match: 12. The CDR3 region is CASSSGQDPWDGYTF. The CDR3 DNA follows: TGTGCCAGCAGTAGTGGACAGGACCCTTGGGATGGCTACACCTTC.